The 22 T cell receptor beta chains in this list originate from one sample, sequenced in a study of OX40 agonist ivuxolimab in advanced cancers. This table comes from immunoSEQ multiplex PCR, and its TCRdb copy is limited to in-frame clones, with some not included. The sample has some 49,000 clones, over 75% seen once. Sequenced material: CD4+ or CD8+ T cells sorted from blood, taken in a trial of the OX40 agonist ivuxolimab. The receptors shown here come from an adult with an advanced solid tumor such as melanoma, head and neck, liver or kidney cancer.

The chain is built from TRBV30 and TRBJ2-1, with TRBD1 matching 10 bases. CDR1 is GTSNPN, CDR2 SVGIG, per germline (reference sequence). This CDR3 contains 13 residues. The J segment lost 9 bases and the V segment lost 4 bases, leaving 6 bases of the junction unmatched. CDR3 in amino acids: CAWKTGGYSEQFF. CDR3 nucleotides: TGTGCCTGGAAGACAGGGGGCTATAGTGAGCAGTTCTTC.

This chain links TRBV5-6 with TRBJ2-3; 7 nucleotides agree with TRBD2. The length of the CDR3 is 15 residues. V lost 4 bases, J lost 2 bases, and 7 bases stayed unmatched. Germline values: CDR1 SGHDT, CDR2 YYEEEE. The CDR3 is CASSKGLADTDTQYF. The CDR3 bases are TGTGCCAGCAGCAAAGGGCTAGCGGACACAGATACGCAGTATTTT.

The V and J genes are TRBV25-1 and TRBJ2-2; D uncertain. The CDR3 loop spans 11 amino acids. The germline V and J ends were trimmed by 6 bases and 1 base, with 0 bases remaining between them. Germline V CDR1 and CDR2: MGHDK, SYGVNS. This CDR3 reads CASRNTGELFF. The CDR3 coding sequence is TGTGCCAGCAGGAACACCGGGGAGCTGTTTTTT.

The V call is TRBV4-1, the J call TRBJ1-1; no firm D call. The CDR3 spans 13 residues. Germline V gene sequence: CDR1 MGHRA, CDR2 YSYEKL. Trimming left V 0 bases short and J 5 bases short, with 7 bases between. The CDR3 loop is CASSQDPMTEAFF. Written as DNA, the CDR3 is TGCGCCAGCAGCCAAGATCCTATGACTGAAGCTTTCTTT.

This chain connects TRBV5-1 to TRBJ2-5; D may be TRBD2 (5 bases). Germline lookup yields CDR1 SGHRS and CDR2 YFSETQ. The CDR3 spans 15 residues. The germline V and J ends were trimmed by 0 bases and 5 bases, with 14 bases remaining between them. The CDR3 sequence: CASSLEGGALETQYF. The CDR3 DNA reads TGCGCCAGCAGCTTGGAAGGAGGCGCCCTGGAGACCCAGTACTTC.

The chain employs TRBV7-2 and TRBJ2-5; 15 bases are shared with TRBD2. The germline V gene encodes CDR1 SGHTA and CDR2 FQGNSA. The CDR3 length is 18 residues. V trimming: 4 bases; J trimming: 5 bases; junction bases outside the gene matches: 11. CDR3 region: CASSSGTSGRRRGETQYF. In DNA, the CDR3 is TGTGCCAGCAGCTCCGGGACTAGCGGGAGGAGGCGTGGGGAGACCCAGTACTTC.

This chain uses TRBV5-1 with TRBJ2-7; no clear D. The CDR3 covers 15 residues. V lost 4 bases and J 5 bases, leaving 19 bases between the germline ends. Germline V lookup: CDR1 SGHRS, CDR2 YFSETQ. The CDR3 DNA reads TGCGCCAGCAGCCTCTCCTGGGGTCTCGCGGACGAGCAGTACTTC. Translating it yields CASSLSWGLADEQYF.

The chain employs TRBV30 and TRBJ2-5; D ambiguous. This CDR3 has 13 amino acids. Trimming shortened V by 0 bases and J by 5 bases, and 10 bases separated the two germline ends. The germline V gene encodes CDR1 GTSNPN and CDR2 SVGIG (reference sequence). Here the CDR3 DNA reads TGTGCCTGGAGTGTTGTCATGGTTGAGACCCAGTACTTC. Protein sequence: CAWSVVMVETQYF.

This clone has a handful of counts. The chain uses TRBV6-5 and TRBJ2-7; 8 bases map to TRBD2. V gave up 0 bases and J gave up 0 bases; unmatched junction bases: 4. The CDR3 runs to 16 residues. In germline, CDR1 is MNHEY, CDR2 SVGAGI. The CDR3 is CASSYSLSGGSYEQYF. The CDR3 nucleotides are TGTGCCAGCAGTTACTCCCTCAGCGGGGGCTCCTACGAGCAGTACTTC.

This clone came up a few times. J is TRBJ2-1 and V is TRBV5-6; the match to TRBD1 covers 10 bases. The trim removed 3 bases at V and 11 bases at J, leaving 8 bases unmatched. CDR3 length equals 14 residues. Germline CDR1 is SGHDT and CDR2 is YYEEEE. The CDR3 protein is CASSSRDRGPQQFF. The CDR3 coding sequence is TGTGCCAGCAGCTCCCGGGACAGGGGTCCCCAGCAGTTCTTC.

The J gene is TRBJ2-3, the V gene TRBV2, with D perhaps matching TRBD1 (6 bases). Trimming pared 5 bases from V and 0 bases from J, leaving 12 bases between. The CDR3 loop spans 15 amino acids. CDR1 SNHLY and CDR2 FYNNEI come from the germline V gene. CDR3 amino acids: CASSLDSSSTDTQYF. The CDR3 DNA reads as TGTGCCAGCAGTTTGGACAGTTCCAGCACAGATACGCAGTATTTT.

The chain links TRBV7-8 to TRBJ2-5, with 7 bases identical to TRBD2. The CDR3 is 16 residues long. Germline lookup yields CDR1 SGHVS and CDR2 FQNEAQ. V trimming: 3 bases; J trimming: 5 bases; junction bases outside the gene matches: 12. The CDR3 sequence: CASSLSSSGRGETQYF. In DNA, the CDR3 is TGTGCCAGCAGCTTGTCGTCTAGCGGTAGGGGCGAGACCCAGTACTTC.

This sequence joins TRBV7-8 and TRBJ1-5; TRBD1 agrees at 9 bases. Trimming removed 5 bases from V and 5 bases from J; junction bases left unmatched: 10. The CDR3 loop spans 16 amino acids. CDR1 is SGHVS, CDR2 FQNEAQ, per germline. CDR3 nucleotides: TGTGCCAGCAGCAACACGGGACAGGGAGTCGATCAGCCCCAGCATTTT. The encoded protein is CASSNTGQGVDQPQHF.

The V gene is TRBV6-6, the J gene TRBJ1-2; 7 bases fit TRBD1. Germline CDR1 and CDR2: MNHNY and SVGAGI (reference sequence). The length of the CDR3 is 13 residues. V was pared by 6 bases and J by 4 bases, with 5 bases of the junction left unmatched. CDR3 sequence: CASSPGQAYGYTF. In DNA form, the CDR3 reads TGTGCCAGCAGCCCTGGACAGGCCTATGGCTACACCTTC.

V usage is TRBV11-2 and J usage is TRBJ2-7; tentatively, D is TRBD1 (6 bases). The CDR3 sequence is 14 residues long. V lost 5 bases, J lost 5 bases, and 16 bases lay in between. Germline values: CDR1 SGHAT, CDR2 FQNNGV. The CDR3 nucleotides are TGTGCCAGCAGCCCAGGGATGGGGGCAAACGAGCAGTACTTC. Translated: CASSPGMGANEQYF.

Here the CDR3 DNA reads TGTGCCAGCAGCATAACTAGCGGGTTCTACAATGAGCAGTTCTTC. It specifies CASSITSGFYNEQFF. V is TRBV7-2 and J is TRBJ2-1; the match to TRBD2 covers 9 bases. This CDR3 is built from 15 residues. From germline, CDR1 is SGHTA and CDR2 FQGNSA. Trimming cost V 5 bases and J 3 bases; bases outside gene matches: 5. Looking up the rest from reference TRBV7-2 and TRBJ2-1 gives the full variable domain: GAGVSQSPSNKVTEKGKDVELRCDPISGHTALYWYRQSLGQGLEFLIYFQGNSAPDKSGLPSDRFSAERTGGSVSTLTIQRTQQEDSAVYLCASSITSGFYNEQFFGPGTRLTVL.

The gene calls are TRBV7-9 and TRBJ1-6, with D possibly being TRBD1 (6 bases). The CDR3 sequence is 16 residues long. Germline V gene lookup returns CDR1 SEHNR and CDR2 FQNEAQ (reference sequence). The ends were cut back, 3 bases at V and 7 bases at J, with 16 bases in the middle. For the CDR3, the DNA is TGTGCCAGCAGCTTTGAAACAGGGCTAGAGAATTCACCCCTCCACTTT. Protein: CASSFETGLENSPLHF.

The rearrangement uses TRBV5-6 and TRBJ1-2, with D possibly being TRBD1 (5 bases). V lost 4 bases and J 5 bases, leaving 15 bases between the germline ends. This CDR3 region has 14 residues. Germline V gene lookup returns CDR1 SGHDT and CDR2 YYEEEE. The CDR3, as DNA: TGTGCCAGCAGCCCCGGGGGAGGAAAATATGGCTACACCTTC. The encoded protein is CASSPGGGKYGYTF. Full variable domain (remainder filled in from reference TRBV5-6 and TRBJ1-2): DAGVTQSPTHLIKTRGQQVTLRCSPKSGHDTVSWYQQALGQGPQFIFQYYEEEERQRGNFPDRFSGHQFPNYSSELNVNALLLGDSALYLCASSPGGGKYGYTFGSGTRLTVV.

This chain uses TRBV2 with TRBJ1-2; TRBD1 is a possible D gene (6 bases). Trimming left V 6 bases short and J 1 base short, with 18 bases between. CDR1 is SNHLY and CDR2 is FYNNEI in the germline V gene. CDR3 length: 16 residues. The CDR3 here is CASRGPTAGVNYGYTF. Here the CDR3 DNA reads TGTGCCAGCAGGGGGCCCACCGCAGGGGTTAACTATGGCTACACCTTC. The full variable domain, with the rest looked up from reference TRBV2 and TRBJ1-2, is EPEVTQTPSHQVTQMGQEVILRCVPISNHLYFYWYRQILGQKVEFLVSFYNNEISEKSEIFDDQFSVERPDGSNFTLKIRSTKLEDSAMYFCASRGPTAGVNYGYTFGSGTRLTVV.

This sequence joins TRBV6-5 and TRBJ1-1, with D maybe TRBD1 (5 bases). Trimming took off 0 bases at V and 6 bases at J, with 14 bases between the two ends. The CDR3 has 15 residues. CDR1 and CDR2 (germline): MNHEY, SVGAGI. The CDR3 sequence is CASSYSFGRVSEAFF. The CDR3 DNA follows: TGTGCCAGCAGTTACTCATTCGGCAGGGTGTCTGAAGCTTTCTTT.

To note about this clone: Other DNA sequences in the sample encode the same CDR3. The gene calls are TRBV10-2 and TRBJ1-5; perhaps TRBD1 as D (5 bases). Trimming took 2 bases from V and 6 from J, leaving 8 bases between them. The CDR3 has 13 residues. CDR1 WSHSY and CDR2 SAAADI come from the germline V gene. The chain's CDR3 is CASSEGARQPQHF. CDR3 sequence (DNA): TGCGCCAGCAGTGAGGGGGCACGTCAGCCCCAGCATTTT.

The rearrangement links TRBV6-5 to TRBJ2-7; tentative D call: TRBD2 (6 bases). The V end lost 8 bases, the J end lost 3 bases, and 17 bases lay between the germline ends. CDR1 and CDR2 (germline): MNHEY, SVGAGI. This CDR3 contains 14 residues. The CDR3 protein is CASATRERGYEQYF. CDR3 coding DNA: TGTGCCAGCGCAACCCGGGAGAGGGGCTACGAGCAGTACTTC.